This T cell receptor (beta chain) was identified in a study of graft-versus-host responses after intestinal transplantation. Looking at the study overall: Each patient got anti-thymocyte globulin induction, then tacrolimus and steroids for three to four years.

Findings of the study overall: Early HvG declines after transplant were associated with peak circulating GvH clone levels.

This clone was counted between two and nine times. Using immunoSEQ multiplex PCR, the repertoire was profiled, and TCRdb retains in-frame clones only, with some absent. The sample records tens of thousands of clones, about 35% being singletons. Stimulators, approximately 200,000 irradiated and violet-dye-labeled cells, were plated with approximately 200,000 CFSE-labeled responder cells. This sequence originates from a human patient who received an intestinal transplant. The starting material was alloreactive CD8+ T cells from a mixed lymphocyte reaction culture, obtained before intestinal transplant. Subset noted: CFSE-low proliferating T cells sorted from approximately six-day pre-transplant mixed lymphocyte reaction (GvH or HvG direction).

Here the CDR3 reads CASKGQGRSPLHF. In DNA, the CDR3 is TGTGCCAGCAAAGGACAGGGCCGTTCACCCCTCCACTTT. J is TRBJ1-6 and V is TRBV2; 8 nucleotides line up with TRBD1. The CDR3 is 13 residues long. Germline values: CDR1 SNHLY, CDR2 FYNNEI. The junction had 5 bases not matched to a gene; V was cut back by 7 bases and J by 9 bases.